Listed below are T cell receptor beta chains from one sample, sequenced in a study of shared clonotypes between healthy human individuals. Sequenced by immunoSEQ multiplex PCR; TCRdb stores in-frame clones only, minus some. The sample has some 2,500,000 clones, roughly 93% seen once. The material sequenced was naive CD4+ T cells from PBMCs. Receptors originate from a man younger than 30 in good health. Some clones in this sample may be carry-over from other donors' samples. Each CDR3 is given with its conserved first and last residue. A D gene is named only where the DNA matches it firmly. The size entry is marked missing in some rows and otherwise reads once, few, many or a size class.

v_gene: TRBV18
d_gene: -
len: 12
abundance: -
j_gene: TRBJ1-2
CDR3nt: TGTGCCAGCTCACCACCTTCGGGCGGCTACACCTTC
CDR3aa: CASSPPSGGYTF

v_gene: TRBV23-1
d_gene: -
len: 20
abundance: -
j_gene: TRBJ1-4
CDR3nt: TGCGCCAGCAGTCTGCATGCAGACGGGGGTTGGTGGAAAAAGGATGAAAAACTGTTTTTT
CDR3aa: CASSLHADGGWWKKDEKLFF

v_gene: TRBV4-1
d_gene: -
len: 15
abundance: once
j_gene: TRBJ2-6
CDR3nt: TGCGCCAGCAGCCAAGATGGCTCTGGGGCCAACGTCCTGACTTTC
CDR3aa: CASSQDGSGANVLTF

v_gene: TRBV28
d_gene: -
len: 14
abundance: -
j_gene: TRBJ1-4
CDR3nt: TGTGCCAGCATCACGGACCTGGTTGGGGAAAAACTGTTTTTT
CDR3aa: CASITDLVGEKLFF

v_gene: TRBV28
d_gene: -
len: 15
abundance: -
j_gene: TRBJ2-3
CDR3nt: TGTGCCACGAGGGACTTCCCCCGGGGCACAGATACGCAGTATTTT
CDR3aa: CATRDFPRGTDTQYF

v_gene: TRBV7-3
d_gene: -
len: 13
abundance: -
j_gene: TRBJ2-5
CDR3nt: TGTGCCAGCAGCTTAACCAGCCACGAGACCCAGTACTTC
CDR3aa: CASSLTSHETQYF

v_gene: TRBV2
d_gene: TRBD1
len: 13
abundance: -
j_gene: TRBJ1-2
CDR3nt: TGTGCCAGCAGCGACAGGGGCGTCTATGGCTACACCTTC
CDR3aa: CASSDRGVYGYTF

v_gene: TRBV18
d_gene: -
len: 14
abundance: -
j_gene: TRBJ2-7
CDR3nt: TGTGCCAGCTCAGCGGTCGGGGGCCTATACGAGCAGTACTTC
CDR3aa: CASSAVGGLYEQYF

v_gene: TRBV29-1
d_gene: -
len: 13
abundance: -
j_gene: TRBJ2-6
CDR3nt: TGCAGCGCTGGGAGCTCTGGGGCCAACGTCCTGACTTTC
CDR3aa: CSAGSSGANVLTF

v_gene: TRBV11-2
d_gene: TRBD1
len: 16
abundance: -
j_gene: TRBJ1-3
CDR3nt: TGTGCCAGCAGCCTCCAGACAGGGAAAGTTGGAAACACCATATATTTT
CDR3aa: CASSLQTGKVGNTIYF

v_gene: TRBV2
d_gene: -
len: 15
abundance: -
j_gene: TRBJ1-5
CDR3nt: TGTGCCAGCAGTGAATCGTACGCCGGGGGACAGCCCCAGCATTTT
CDR3aa: CASSESYAGGQPQHF

v_gene: TRBV7-3
d_gene: -
len: 13
abundance: -
j_gene: TRBJ1-1
CDR3nt: TGTGCCAGCAGCTTAAGCGGAATCACTGAAGCTTTCTTT
CDR3aa: CASSLSGITEAFF

v_gene: TRBV18
d_gene: -
len: 14
abundance: -
j_gene: TRBJ2-5
CDR3nt: TGTGCCAGCTCGCCATCGACAGGGAGGGAGACCCAGTACTTC
CDR3aa: CASSPSTGRETQYF

v_gene: TRBV7-3
d_gene: -
len: 15
abundance: once
j_gene: TRBJ2-5
CDR3nt: TGTGCCAGCAGCTTACGAGCCCACACCCAAGAGACCCAGTACTTC
CDR3aa: CASSLRAHTQETQYF

v_gene: TRBV6-1
d_gene: -
len: 14
abundance: once
j_gene: TRBJ2-4
CDR3nt: TGTGCCAGCAGACCTCAAGGTACCAAAAACATTCAGTACTTC
CDR3aa: CASRPQGTKNIQYF

v_gene: TRBV18
d_gene: -
len: 15
abundance: -
j_gene: TRBJ2-1
CDR3nt: TGTGCCAGCTCAGACTCCGTGGGCTCCTACAATGAGCAGTTCTTC
CDR3aa: CASSDSVGSYNEQFF

v_gene: TRBV5-1
d_gene: -
len: 13
abundance: -
j_gene: TRBJ2-1
CDR3nt: TGCGCCAGCAGCTTTTATAACACGGGTGAGCAGTTCTTC
CDR3aa: CASSFYNTGEQFF

v_gene: TRBV29-1
d_gene: TRBD2
len: 21
abundance: once
j_gene: TRBJ2-4
CDR3nt: TGCAGCGAGCTTCGGGGACTAGCGGGAGACTGTATAGTATTGGCCAAAAACATTCAGTACTTC
CDR3aa: CSELRGLAGDCIVLAKNIQYF

v_gene: TRBV10-1
d_gene: TRBD2
len: 15
abundance: -
j_gene: TRBJ2-7
CDR3nt: TGCGCCAGCAGTGGACTAGCGGGCAACATCTACGAGCAGTACTTC
CDR3aa: CASSGLAGNIYEQYF

v_gene: TRBV11-2
d_gene: -
len: 13
abundance: -
j_gene: TRBJ2-7
CDR3nt: TGTGCCAGCAGCTTAGATACATATTACGAGCAGTACTTC
CDR3aa: CASSLDTYYEQYF

v_gene: TRBV28
d_gene: -
len: 13
abundance: -
j_gene: TRBJ1-2
CDR3nt: TGTGCCAGCAAGGACGGGACATTAGGCGGCTACACCTTC
CDR3aa: CASKDGTLGGYTF

v_gene: TRBV6-5
d_gene: -
len: 12
abundance: -
j_gene: TRBJ1-6
CDR3nt: TGTGCCAGCAGTTACTCAAACTCACCCCTCCACTTT
CDR3aa: CASSYSNSPLHF

v_gene: TRBV11-2
d_gene: TRBD2
len: 15
abundance: -
j_gene: TRBJ2-5
CDR3nt: TGTGCCAGCAGCTCACGTGGGGGGGAGATGGAGACCCAGTACTTC
CDR3aa: CASSSRGGEMETQYF

v_gene: TRBV5-1
d_gene: -
len: 13
abundance: -
j_gene: TRBJ2-3
CDR3nt: TGCGCCAGCCAACTAGGTGATAGGGATACGCAGTATTTT
CDR3aa: CASQLGDRDTQYF

v_gene: TRBV27
d_gene: -
len: 16
abundance: -
j_gene: TRBJ1-4
CDR3nt: TGTGCCAGCAGTTTGTTTTCATTAGGAGAGAATGAAAAACTGTTTTTT
CDR3aa: CASSLFSLGENEKLFF

v_gene: TRBV7-3
d_gene: TRBD2
len: 15
abundance: -
j_gene: TRBJ2-3
CDR3nt: TGTGCCAGCAGCTTACTAGCGGGAGTCACAGATACGCAGTATTTT
CDR3aa: CASSLLAGVTDTQYF